Only a few counts were recorded for the clone carrying this T cell receptor (beta chain). Its antigen is not known. The authors reverse transcribed all of the isolated RNA, so sequencing captured expressed TCRB transcripts. Sequencing used immunoSEQ multiplex PCR; TCRdb keeps in-frame clones, though not all of them. This sample yields 640,000 or so clones, of which around an eighth are seen a single time; 0.022% belongs to the top ten. This entry belongs to a study of beta chain features in type 1 diabetes. Study-level results: Among all four CD4+ subsets, Type 1 diabetes patients had TCRB CDR3s that were moderately but significantly shorter.

In germline, CDR1 is MDHEN, CDR2 SYDVKM. CDR3 length equals 14 residues. V gave up 4 bases and J gave up 2 bases; unmatched junction bases: 3. This chain joins TRBV28 and TRBJ2-3; 7 bases line up with TRBD1. The sequencing sample was made of naive CD4+ T cells from blood. The receptor comes from a man younger than 35 with type 1 diabetes. Written as DNA, the CDR3 is TGTGCCAGCAGTTGGGGACAGCTCACAGATACGCAGTATTTT. Translated: CASSWGQLTDTQYF.